The clone carrying this T cell receptor beta chain was observed a single time. Its antigen remains unidentified. Germline loops: CDR1 SEHNR, CDR2 FQNEAQ (reference sequence). Trimming removed 4 bases from V and 3 bases from J, with 6 bases in between. The CDR3 has 13 residues. This record belongs to a study of T cell responses to AZD1222 COVID-19 vaccine. As for the study in general: Second-dose recipients at about 4 or about 12 weeks were treated as one pooled group.

Assay: immunoSEQ multiplex PCR; the TCRdb copy retains only in-frame clones and omits some. The table includes 150,000 to 200,000 clones, about 94% detected once. The study, taken as a whole, reports: Most donors were white British, females outnumbered males, and clonal diversity was possibly underestimated. Increases in Spike-specific TCR breadth and depth were seen after two AZD1222 doses. Targets within unmutated variant regions were reportedly found for nearly half of spike-specific TCRs.

This rearrangement joins TRBV7-9 to TRBJ2-2, with D uncertain. This TCR derives from an adult in good health. Sample: peripheral blood, taken on day 0 of AZD1222 vaccination. CDR3 nucleotide sequence: TGTGCCAGCAGCTCCCCGTACACCGGGGAGCTGTTTTTT. Protein product: CASSSPYTGELFF.